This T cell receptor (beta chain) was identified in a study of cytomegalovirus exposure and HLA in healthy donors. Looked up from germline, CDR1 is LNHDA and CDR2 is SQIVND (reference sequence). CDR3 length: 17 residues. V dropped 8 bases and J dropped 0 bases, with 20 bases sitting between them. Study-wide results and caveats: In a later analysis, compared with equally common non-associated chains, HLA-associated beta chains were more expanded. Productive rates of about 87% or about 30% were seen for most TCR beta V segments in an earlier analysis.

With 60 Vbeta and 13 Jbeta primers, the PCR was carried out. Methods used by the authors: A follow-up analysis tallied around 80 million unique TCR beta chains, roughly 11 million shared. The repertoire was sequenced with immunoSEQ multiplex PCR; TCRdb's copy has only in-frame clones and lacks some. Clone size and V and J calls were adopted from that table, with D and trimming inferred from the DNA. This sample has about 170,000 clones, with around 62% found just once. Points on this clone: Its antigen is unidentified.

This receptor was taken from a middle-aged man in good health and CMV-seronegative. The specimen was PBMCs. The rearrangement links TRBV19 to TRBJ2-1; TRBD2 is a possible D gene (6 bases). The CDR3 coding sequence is TGTGCCAGTCGAAGAGCAGCGGGTCTGAGCTCCTACAATGAGCAGTTCTTC. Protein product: CASRRAAGLSSYNEQFF. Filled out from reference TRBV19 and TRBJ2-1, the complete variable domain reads DGGITQSPKYLFRKEGQNVTLSCEQNLNHDAMYWYRQDPGQGLRLIYYSQIVNDFQKGDIAEGYSVSREKKESFPLTVTSAQKNPTAFYLCASRRAAGLSSYNEQFFGPGTRLTVL.